This section outlines one T cell receptor (beta chain) sequence together with its context. The V and J ends lost 10 bases and 6 bases, in that order; junction bases with no gene match: 9. Germline assignment: CDR1 MNHNS and CDR2 SASEGT. The CDR3 contains 12 residues. The entry originates in a study of cytomegalovirus exposure and HLA in healthy donors. 13 Jbeta primers and 60 Vbeta primers were used for the PCR. Here immunoSEQ multiplex PCR was the method, and the copy in TCRdb shows in-frame clones only, minus some. The sample has 95,000 to 100,000 clones, around four fifths seen once; the top ten hold 2% to 2.5%.

The TCR comes from a man aged 40-49 years in good health and CMV-seronegative. The rearrangement links TRBV6-1 to TRBJ2-7; 7 nucleotides agree with TRBD2. The sequencing input was PBMCs. This CDR3 is CATRREGGEQYF. The DNA for the CDR3 is TGTGCCACCCGCAGGGAGGGCGGCGAGCAGTACTTC.